The 21 T cell receptor beta chains given below trace back to one sample, sequenced in a study of shared T cell receptors in the human thymus. The assay was immunoSEQ multiplex PCR, and TCRdb's table has in-frame clones only and misses some. The top ten clones hold around 0.018% of a sample with roughly 410,000 clones, 95% of them seen once. What was sequenced was thymocytes. All receptors derive from a human donor.

This chain links TRBV28 with TRBJ2-3; TRBD1 matches 7 bases. This CDR3 has 16 amino acids. The J segment lost 2 bases and the V segment lost 5 bases, leaving 10 bases of the junction unmatched. Germline loops: CDR1 MDHEN, CDR2 SYDVKM. For the CDR3, the DNA is TGTGCCAGCAGTCTCCGGGACAGATTTTTCACAGATACGCAGTATTTT. Translation gives CASSLRDRFFTDTQYF.

J is TRBJ2-1 and V is TRBV27, with no clear D. This CDR3 contains 12 residues. Germline values: CDR1 MNHEY, CDR2 SMNVEV (reference sequence). CDR3 DNA sequence: TGTCGCCAAGGCGCGAAGGACAATGAGCAGTTCTTC. This translates into CRQGAKDNEQFF.

This sequence joins TRBV7-2 and TRBJ1-5; D is perhaps TRBD1 (6 bases). The V end lost 1 base, the J end lost 2 bases, and 9 bases lay between the germline ends. Germline loops: CDR1 SGHTA, CDR2 FQGNSA. The CDR3 length is 15 residues. The CDR3 nucleotides are TGTGCCAGCAGCTTAGTGGAGGGGGGCAATCAGCCCCAGCATTTT. This sequence encodes CASSLVEGGNQPQHF.

The rearrangement joins TRBV6-1 to TRBJ1-1; 11 positions agree with TRBD1. The V segment lost 1 base and the J segment 0 bases; nucleotides outside the gene matches: 10. Germline V gene data show CDR1 as MNHNS and CDR2 as SASEGT. The CDR3 extends over 19 amino acids. Here the CDR3 DNA reads TGTGCCAGCAGTGAAGGGACAGGGGGCCTTCACTACATGAACACTGAAGCTTTCTTT. This gives the protein CASSEGTGGLHYMNTEAFF.

V is TRBV6-1 and J is TRBJ2-1, with 9 bases lining up with TRBD2. Germline CDR1 is MNHNS and CDR2 is SASEGT. V shed 2 bases, J shed 7 bases, and the junction held 15 bases outside the gene matches. This CDR3 contains 18 residues. This CDR3 is CASSENPPRSGRRNEQFF. Here the CDR3 DNA reads TGTGCCAGCAGTGAAAATCCCCCTCGGAGCGGGAGGCGAAATGAGCAGTTCTTC.

V and J are TRBV7-3 and TRBJ2-3, with 12 bases that match TRBD2. J was trimmed by 4 bases and V by 7 bases; bases with no gene match: 6. The CDR3 extends over 15 amino acids. The germline gives CDR1 SGHTA, CDR2 FQGTGA. The CDR3 DNA reads as TGTGCCAGCATGCCTAGCGGGAGGGCAGCAGATACGCAGTATTTT. This codes for CASMPSGRAADTQYF.

This clone is a singleton in its sample. V is TRBV5-5 and J is TRBJ1-1; D call uncertain. Germline V gives CDR1 SGHKS, CDR2 YYEKEE (reference sequence). There are 15 residues in the CDR3. V lost 2 bases and J 0 bases, leaving 11 bases between the germline ends. DNA of the CDR3: TGTGCCAGCAGCTTAGAATCACGGATGAACACTGAAGCTTTCTTT. Translated: CASSLESRMNTEAFF. The full variable domain, with the rest looked up from reference TRBV5-5 and TRBJ1-1, is DAGVTQSPTHLIKTRGQQVTLRCSPISGHKSVSWYQQVLGQGPQFIFQYYEKEERGRGNFPDRFSARQFPNYSSELNVNALLLGDSALYLCASSLESRMNTEAFFGQGTRLTVV.

The rearrangement links TRBV27 to TRBJ2-7; D is unresolved. CDR1 MNHEY and CDR2 SMNVEV come from the germline V gene (reference sequence). The CDR3 runs 14 residues. V was trimmed by 6 bases and J by 3 bases, leaving 15 bases between them. CDR3 loop: CASRKARYFYEQYF. The DNA for the CDR3 is TGTGCCAGCAGGAAGGCAAGATACTTCTACGAGCAGTACTTC.

The chain has TRBV28 and TRBJ2-1, with 11 bases that match TRBD2. Losses at the gene ends were 5 bases for V and 7 bases for J; bases not matched to a gene: 10. Germline lookup yields CDR1 MDHEN and CDR2 SYDVKM. The CDR3 has 16 amino acids. CDR3 sequence reads: CASSPVLAGGWNEQFF. CDR3 sequence (DNA): TGTGCCAGCAGTCCCGTGCTAGCGGGAGGATGGAATGAGCAGTTCTTC.

V and J are TRBV27 and TRBJ1-2; TRBD1 aligns across 8 bases. This CDR3 region has 19 residues. Germline V gene data show CDR1 as MNHEY and CDR2 as SMNVEV (reference sequence). J was trimmed by 5 bases and V by 5 bases; bases with no gene match: 22. The CDR3 is CASSPQIRTGQQELYGYTF. In DNA form, the CDR3 reads TGTGCCAGCAGTCCGCAGATCCGGACAGGGCAGCAAGAACTTTATGGCTACACCTTC.

The chain uses TRBV27 and TRBJ1-1; possibly TRBD1 for D (5 bases). This CDR3 region has 16 residues. The ends were cut back, 2 bases at V and 0 bases at J, with 13 bases in the middle. The germline V gene has CDR1 MNHEY and CDR2 SMNVEV (reference sequence). The CDR3 DNA reads as TGTGCCAGCAGTTTAACGAGGGGCATAATGAACACTGAAGCTTTCTTT. Its protein product is CASSLTRGIMNTEAFF.

The gene calls are TRBV9 and TRBJ1-2; 10 bases map to TRBD1. Germline CDR1 reads SGDLS; CDR2 reads YYNGEE. The CDR3 extends over 14 amino acids. V gave up 4 bases and J gave up 6 bases; unmatched junction bases: 6. The CDR3 is CASSILTGGHGYTF. CDR3 DNA sequence: TGTGCCAGCAGCATACTGACAGGGGGCCATGGCTACACCTTC.

This clone was detected a few times. The rearrangement joins TRBV27 to TRBJ2-3; 9 bases agree with TRBD2. This CDR3 region has 15 residues. The germline gives CDR1 MNHEY, CDR2 SMNVEV (reference sequence). V shed 7 bases and J 2 bases; nucleotides not matched to a gene: 7. The CDR3 is CASMSLAGPTDTQYF. As DNA, the CDR3 is TGTGCCAGCATGAGCCTAGCGGGACCCACAGATACGCAGTATTTT.

The J gene is TRBJ1-2, the V gene TRBV5-4; 9 bases match TRBD1. The CDR3 totals 14 residues. CDR1 is SGHNT and CDR2 is YYREEE in the germline V gene (reference sequence). The V segment lost 3 bases and the J segment 4 bases; nucleotides outside the gene matches: 4. The CDR3 nucleotides read TGTGCCAGCAGCTCCCGGGACAGGGCCTATGGCTACACCTTC. Protein: CASSSRDRAYGYTF.

The chain links TRBV9 to TRBJ1-1; the D gene is possibly TRBD1 (5 bases). This CDR3 contains 14 residues. The germline gives CDR1 SGDLS, CDR2 YYNGEE. V lost 3 bases and J lost 1, with 10 bases in between. The CDR3 protein is CASSARVENTEAFF. The CDR3 DNA sequence: TGTGCCAGCAGCGCCAGGGTTGAGAACACTGAAGCTTTCTTT. The full variable domain, in which reference TRBV9 and TRBJ1-1 provide the parts outside the CDR3, is DSGVTQTPKHLITATGQRVTLRCSPRSGDLSVYWYQQSLDQGLQFLIQYYNGEERAKGNILERFSAQQFPDLHSELNLSSLELGDSALYFCASSARVENTEAFFGQGTRLTVV.

The chain couples TRBV4-1 to TRBJ2-7; D possibly corresponds to TRBD2 (5 bases). The germline V and J ends were trimmed by 0 bases and 0 bases, with 15 bases remaining between them. The length of the CDR3 is 17 residues. Germline values: CDR1 MGHRA, CDR2 YSYEKL. The CDR3 DNA sequence: TGCGCCAGCAGCCAAGATTGGCGCGGGTCGAGCTCCTACGAGCAGTACTTC. Amino acids: CASSQDWRGSSSYEQYF.

The chain carries TRBV4-1 and TRBJ2-5; 8 bases line up with TRBD2. The CDR3 is 16 amino acids. Germline CDR1 reads MGHRA; CDR2 reads YSYEKL. V shed 4 bases and J 5 bases; nucleotides not matched to a gene: 12. CDR3 amino acids: CASSRNLAGPTETQYF. Written as DNA, the CDR3 is TGCGCCAGCAGCCGGAATCTAGCGGGTCCTACCGAGACCCAGTACTTC.

The CDR3, as DNA: TGTGCCAGCAGTCCCCGTTTAACAGCGGGAGAAAGGAATGAGCAGTTCTTC. It yields the protein CASSPRLTAGERNEQFF. The chain employs TRBV7-9 and TRBJ2-1; 8 bases line up with TRBD2. The CDR3 sequence is 17 residues long. The J segment lost 7 bases and the V segment lost 6 bases, leaving 17 bases of the junction unmatched. CDR1 and CDR2 from the germline V gene are SEHNR and FQNEAQ (reference sequence).

This clone has a handful of counts. The chain employs TRBV18 and TRBJ1-5; D may be TRBD1 (5 bases). Germline lookup yields CDR1 KGHSH and CDR2 LQKENI. The V gene lost 0 bases and the J gene lost 0 bases, with 18 bases spanning the gap. CDR3 length: 19 residues. The CDR3 spells CASSPPLPGLYYSNQPQHF. CDR3 sequence (DNA): TGTGCCAGCTCACCACCGCTGCCGGGACTCTATTATAGCAATCAGCCCCAGCATTTT.

The V gene is TRBV29-1, the J gene TRBJ2-5; D remains unclear. Looked up from germline, CDR1 is SQVTM and CDR2 is ANQGSEA. Deletions cut 3 bases from V and 1 base from J, with 9 bases between. The CDR3 extends over 13 amino acids. The CDR3 bases are TGCAGCGTTGAGTTGGCGGTCCAAGAGACCCAGTACTTC. It specifies CSVELAVQETQYF. The full variable domain, rest sourced from reference TRBV29-1 and TRBJ2-5, is SAVISQKPSRDICQRGTSLTIQCQVDSQVTMMFWYRQQPGQSLTLIATANQGSEATYESGFVIDKFPISRPNLTFSTLTVSNMSPEDSSIYLCSVELAVQETQYFGPGTRLLVL.

This chain links TRBV7-9 with TRBJ2-7; TRBD2 is a possible D gene (6 bases). Trimming shortened V by 5 bases and J by 3 bases, and 14 bases separated the two germline ends. This CDR3 spans 14 amino acids. Per germline, CDR1 SEHNR and CDR2 FQNEAQ (reference sequence). In DNA, the CDR3 is TGTGCCAGCAGCCCCCGGCCGGGGGTCTACGAGCAGTACTTC. It yields the protein CASSPRPGVYEQYF. The full variable domain, its missing parts supplied by reference TRBV7-9 and TRBJ2-7, is DTGVSQNPRHKITKRGQNVTFRCDPISEHNRLYWYRQTLGQGPEFLTYFQNEAQLEKSRLLSDRFSAERPKGSFSTLEIQRTEQGDSAMYLCASSPRPGVYEQYFGPGTRLTVT.